The T cell receptor beta chain under discussion was sequenced for a study of CXCR3-negative and CXCR3-positive naive CD8 T cells. Regarding this clonotype: The target antigen is unknown.

CD45RO-CCR7+CD27+CD95- defined naive CD8+ T cells. Germline-derived CDR1 and CDR2 are ENHRY and SYGVKD. The CDR3 loop spans 15 amino acids. Libraries were UMI-labeled 5' RACE TRB cDNA. With the 5' RACE reads reprocessed, TCRdb shows one record per CDR3 protein and no DNA. This sample contains more than 100,000 distinct CDR3 sequences. Points from the study as a whole: Researchers report that CXCR3-positive naive cells carry more hydrophobic TRB CDR3s than CXCR3-negative naive cells. Whereas both naive subsets had comparably high diversity, memory CD8+ cells had much lower diversity.

The chain is built from TRBV10-3 and TRBJ2-7; the TRBD1 assignment by TCRdb is unverifiable without DNA. The clonotype originates from a human donor in good health. Some clones in this sample may be carry-over from other donors' samples. Material for sequencing was naive CXCR3+ CD8+ T cells from blood. Subset meaning: CD45RO-CCR7+CD27+CD95- naive CD8+ T cells expressing CXCR3 (TNR3+). CDR3 sequence reads: CAISEGTGAFYEQYF.